This T cell receptor (beta chain) was identified in a study of shared clonotypes between healthy human individuals. Splitting of each subset's genomic DNA was done evenly across several immunoSEQ plates. Some clones are missing from TCRdb's copy, which holds only in-frame ones; the method was immunoSEQ multiplex PCR. The table has about 1 million clones, approximately 76% seen once. V was pared by 2 bases and J by 2 bases, with 9 bases of the junction left unmatched. This CDR3 spans 17 amino acids. Germline V lookup: CDR1 SGHAT, CDR2 FQNNGV. Splitting of CD4+ cells produced CD45RA+ naive and CD45RA-negative memory subsets.

This rearrangement joins TRBV11-2 to TRBJ2-3; TRBD2 matches 8 bases. The sequence derives from a man in his late teens or twenties in good health. Sequenced sample: memory CD4+ T cells sorted from blood. Specified subset: CD45RA-negative fraction. The CDR3 loop reads CASSLRVGTSVTDTQYF. The CDR3 bases are TGTGCCAGCAGCTTAAGAGTTGGGACTAGTGTCACAGATACGCAGTATTTT.